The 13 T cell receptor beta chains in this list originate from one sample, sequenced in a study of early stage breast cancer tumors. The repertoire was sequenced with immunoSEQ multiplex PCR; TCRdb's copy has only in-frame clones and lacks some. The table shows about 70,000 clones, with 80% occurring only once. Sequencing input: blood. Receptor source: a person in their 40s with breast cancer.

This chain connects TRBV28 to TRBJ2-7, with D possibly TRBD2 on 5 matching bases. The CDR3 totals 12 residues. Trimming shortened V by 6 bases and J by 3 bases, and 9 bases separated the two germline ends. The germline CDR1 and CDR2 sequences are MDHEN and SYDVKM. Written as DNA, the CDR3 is TGTGCCAGCAGGTCTACTAGCTACGAGCAGTACTTC. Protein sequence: CASRSTSYEQYF.

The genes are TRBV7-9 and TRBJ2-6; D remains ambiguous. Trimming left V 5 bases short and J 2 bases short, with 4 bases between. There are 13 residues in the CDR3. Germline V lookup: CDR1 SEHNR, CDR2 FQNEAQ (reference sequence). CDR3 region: CASSLAGANVLTF. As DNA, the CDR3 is TGTGCCAGCAGCCTCGCTGGGGCCAACGTCCTGACTTTC.

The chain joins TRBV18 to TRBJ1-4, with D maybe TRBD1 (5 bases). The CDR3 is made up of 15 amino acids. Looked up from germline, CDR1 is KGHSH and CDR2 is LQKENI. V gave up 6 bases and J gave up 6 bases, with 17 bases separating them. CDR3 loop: CASSQMPEGDEKLFF. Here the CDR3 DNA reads TGTGCCAGCTCCCAAATGCCCGAAGGGGATGAAAAACTGTTTTTT.

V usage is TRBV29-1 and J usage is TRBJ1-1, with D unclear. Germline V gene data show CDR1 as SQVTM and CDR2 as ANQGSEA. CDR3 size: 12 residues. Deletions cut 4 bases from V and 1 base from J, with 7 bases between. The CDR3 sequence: CSVVRTNTEAFF. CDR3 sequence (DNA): TGCAGCGTTGTCAGAACGAACACTGAAGCTTTCTTT.

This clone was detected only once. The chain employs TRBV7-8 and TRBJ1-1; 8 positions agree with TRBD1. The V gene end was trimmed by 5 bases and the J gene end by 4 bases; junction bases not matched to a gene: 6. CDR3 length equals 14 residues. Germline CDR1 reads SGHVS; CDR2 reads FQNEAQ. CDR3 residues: CASSAYTGGTEAFF. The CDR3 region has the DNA TGTGCCAGCAGCGCCTACACAGGGGGCACTGAAGCTTTCTTT. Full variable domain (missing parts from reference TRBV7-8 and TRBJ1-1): GAGVSQSPRYKVAKRGQDVALRCDPISGHVSLFWYQQALGQGPEFLTYFQNEAQLDKSGLPSDRFFAERPEGSVSTLKIQRTQQEDSAVYLCASSAYTGGTEAFFGQGTRLTVV.

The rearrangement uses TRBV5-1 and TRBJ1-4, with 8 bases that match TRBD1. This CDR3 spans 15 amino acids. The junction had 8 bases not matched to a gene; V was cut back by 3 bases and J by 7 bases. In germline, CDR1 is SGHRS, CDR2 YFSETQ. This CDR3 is CASSSGQGGGEKLFF. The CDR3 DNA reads TGCGCCAGCAGCTCTGGACAGGGCGGAGGTGAAAAACTGTTTTTT.

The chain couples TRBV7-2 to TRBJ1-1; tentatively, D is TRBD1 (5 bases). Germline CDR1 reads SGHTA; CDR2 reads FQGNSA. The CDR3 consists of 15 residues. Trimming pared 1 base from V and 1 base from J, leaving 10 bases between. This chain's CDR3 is CASSLGDSANTEAFF. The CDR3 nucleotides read TGTGCCAGCAGCTTAGGGGACTCGGCGAACACTGAAGCTTTCTTT.

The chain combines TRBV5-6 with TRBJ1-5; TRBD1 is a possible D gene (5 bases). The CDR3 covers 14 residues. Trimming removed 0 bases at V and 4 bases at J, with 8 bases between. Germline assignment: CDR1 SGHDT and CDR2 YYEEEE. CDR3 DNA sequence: TGTGCCAGCAGCTTGGTGACAGAAAATCAGCCCCAGCATTTT. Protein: CASSLVTENQPQHF.

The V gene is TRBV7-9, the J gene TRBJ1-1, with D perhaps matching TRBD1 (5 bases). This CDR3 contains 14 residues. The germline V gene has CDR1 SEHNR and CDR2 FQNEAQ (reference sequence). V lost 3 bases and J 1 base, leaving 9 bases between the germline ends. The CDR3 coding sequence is TGTGCCAGCAGCTTGGGACGGGAGAACACTGAAGCTTTCTTT. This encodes CASSLGRENTEAFF.

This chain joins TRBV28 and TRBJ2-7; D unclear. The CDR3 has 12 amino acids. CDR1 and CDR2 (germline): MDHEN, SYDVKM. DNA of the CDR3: TGTGCAGCAGGAATGTTCTCCTACGAGCAGTACTTC. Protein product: CAAGMFSYEQYF. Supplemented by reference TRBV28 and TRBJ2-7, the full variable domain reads DVKVTQSSRYLVKRTGEKVFLECVQDMDHENMFWYRQDPGLGLRLIYFSYDVKMKEKGDIPEGYSVSREKKERFSLILESASTNQTSMYLCAAGMFSYEQYFGPGTRLTVT.

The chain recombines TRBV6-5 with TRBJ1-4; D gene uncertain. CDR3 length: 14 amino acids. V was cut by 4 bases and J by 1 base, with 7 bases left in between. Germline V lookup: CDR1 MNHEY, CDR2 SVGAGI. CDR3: CASSLTETNEKLFF. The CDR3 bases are TGTGCCAGCAGTTTGACGGAAACTAATGAAAAACTGTTTTTT.

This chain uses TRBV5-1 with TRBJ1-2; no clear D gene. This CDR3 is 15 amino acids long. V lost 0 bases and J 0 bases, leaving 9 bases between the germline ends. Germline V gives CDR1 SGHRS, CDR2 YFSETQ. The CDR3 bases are TGCGCCAGCAGCTTGGCTGGCACCTCTAACTATGGCTACACCTTC. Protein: CASSLAGTSNYGYTF.

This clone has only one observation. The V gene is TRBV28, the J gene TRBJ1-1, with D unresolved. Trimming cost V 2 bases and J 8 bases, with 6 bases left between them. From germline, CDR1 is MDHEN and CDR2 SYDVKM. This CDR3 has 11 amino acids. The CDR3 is CASSLAPEAFF. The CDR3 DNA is TGTGCCAGCAGTTTAGCACCCGAAGCTTTCTTT. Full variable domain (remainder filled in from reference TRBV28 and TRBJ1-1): DVKVTQSSRYLVKRTGEKVFLECVQDMDHENMFWYRQDPGLGLRLIYFSYDVKMKEKGDIPEGYSVSREKKERFSLILESASTNQTSMYLCASSLAPEAFFGQGTRLTVV.